This T cell receptor (beta chain) was captured by sequencing in a study of blood T cells in healthy people across ages. A second PCR of about 6 to 11 cycles used a sample-barcoded 5' primer and a J-beta primer mix. TCRdb ran MiXCR on the 5' RACE reads and lists one entry per CDR3 protein. The data contain 750,000 to 850,000 distinct CDR3 sequences, approximately 25% of them singletons. The total RNA that was extracted per sample amounted to at least 5 micrograms. This clonotype came up a few times. At one end, the junction sequence differs from germline, possibly due to a read error. The same specimen was also included in a second study, on T cells of mothers and their children. Per that paper: Thymic selection, a shaping force on TCR recombination output, acts similarly in related and unrelated pairs. Mother-child pairs who were related displayed a slightly higher overlap than unrelated pairs, a difference that was non-significant.

Sequencing was performed on blood. The sequence was collected from a boy aged 5 to 17 in good health.

The CDR3 region is CAGSLMTSGRYEQFF. The CDR3 DNA reads TGTGCCGGCAGCCTTATGACTAGCGGGAGATATGAGCAGTTCTTC. The chain has TRBV11-2 and TRBJ2-1, with TRBD2 matching 12 bases. Germline V CDR1 and CDR2: SGHAT, FQNNGV. The CDR3 is 15 residues long.